This is a list of T cell receptor beta chains from one sample in a study of blood T cell repertoires in COVID-19. Data came from immunoSEQ multiplex PCR; TCRdb stores just in-frame clones and leaves some out. The sample records 200,000 to 250,000 clones, about nine tenths being singletons. The sequencing input was peripheral blood. The receptor source for this set is a woman aged 60 to 75 with acute or convalescent COVID-19. Each CDR3 is given with its conserved first and last residue. The order of the fields is V gene, D gene, clone size, J gene, CDR3 DNA, CDR3 protein. A D gene is named only where the DNA matches it firmly. Rows may omit the clone size; those that give it use once, few, many or a size class.

>TRBV5-1|TRBD2|-|TRBJ2-2
TGCGCCGCAGGACCACAGGCGGGGGCGAACACCGGGGAGCTGTTTTTT
CAAGPQAGANTGELFF
>TRBV11-3|-|-|TRBJ1-5
TGTGCCAGCAGCTTAATTGGACATCGCCCGAATAGCAATCAGCCCCAGCATTTT
CASSLIGHRPNSNQPQHF
>TRBV27|TRBD1|-|TRBJ1-4
TGTGCCAGCAGTCGACAGGGATTCCCGAATGAAAAACTGTTTTTT
CASSRQGFPNEKLFF
>TRBV29-1|TRBD2|-|TRBJ2-1
TGCGCCGAGCGGGAGAACTCCTACAATGAGCAGTTCTTC
CAERENSYNEQFF
>TRBV5-4|-|-|TRBJ2-5
TGTGCCAGCAGCCGTAGGGGGTCCCAAGAGACCCAGTACTTC
CASSRRGSQETQYF
>TRBV30|TRBD2|-|TRBJ2-5
TGTGCCTGGAGTGGGGGGGGAGAGACCCAGTACTTC
CAWSGGGETQYF
>TRBV3-1/TRBV3-2|TRBD1|-|TRBJ1-2
TGTGCCAGCAGCCAAGATCGTTGGGACAGGTTCTTC
CASSQDRWDRFF
>TRBV5-5|-|-|TRBJ1-6
TGTGCCAGCAGTACAGGGATCTCCTATAATTCACCCCTCCACTTT
CASSTGISYNSPLHF
>TRBV14|-|-|TRBJ1-6
TGTGCCAGCAGCCAAGTTGAGGGGGTCAATTCACCCCTCCACTTT
CASSQVEGVNSPLHF
>TRBV6-6|-|-|TRBJ1-1
TGTGCCAGCAGACTTGACGGGATGAACACTGAAGCTTTCTTT
CASRLDGMNTEAFF
>TRBV21-1|-|-|TRBJ1-2
TGTGCCAGCAGCAAAACGGGTGAGGTGATGGTCCTGCATGGCTACACCTTC
CASSKTGEVMVLHGYTF
>TRBV5-6|TRBD1|-|TRBJ1-2
TGTGCCAGCAGCTACCGGGACAGGGGACCGATGGGCTACACCTTC
CASSYRDRGPMGYTF
>TRBV7-3|TRBD2|-|TRBJ2-1
TGTGCCAGCAGCTTACAGACTAGCAGGGACTACAATGAGCAGTTCTTC
CASSLQTSRDYNEQFF
>TRBV2|-|-|TRBJ2-7
TGTGCCAGCAGTGAAATAGGAGGGTCCCGGGTCTCCTACGAGCAGTACTTC
CASSEIGGSRVSYEQYF
>TRBV14|-|-|TRBJ1-1
TGTGCCAGCAGTAGACAGGAGAACACTGAAGCTTTCTTT
CASSRQENTEAFF
>TRBV7-9|-|-|TRBJ1-2
TGTGCCAGCAGCTTACAGGGGATAGATGGCTACACCTTC
CASSLQGIDGYTF
>TRBV7-6|-|few|TRBJ2-5
TGTGCCAGCAGCGGCCCCGGGATACTCCATCCCAACTTC
CASSGPGILHPNF
>TRBV20-1|-|-|TRBJ2-7
TGCAGTGCTACGGGGTATGAGCAGTACTTC
CSATGYEQYF
>TRBV7-3|TRBD1|-|TRBJ2-1
TGTGCCAGCAGCCCCCAGGCGACAGGGGCAGGGGAGCAGTTCTTC
CASSPQATGAGEQFF
>TRBV5-1|TRBD1|-|TRBJ1-2
TGCGCCAGCAGCCCTAATGTGGGGACAGGGAAAGGCTACACCTTC
CASSPNVGTGKGYTF
>TRBV11-2|-|-|TRBJ1-4
TGTGCCAGCAGCCCAGAGGGTGGTCTTCGGGGGGAAAAACTGTTTTTT
CASSPEGGLRGEKLFF
>TRBV18|TRBD1|-|TRBJ2-7
TGTGCCAGCTCAAGGACAGGGGGCTACGAGCAGTACTTC
CASSRTGGYEQYF
>TRBV7-9|TRBD1|-|TRBJ1-1
TGTGCCAGCAGCTCCTGGGACAGGAAGAACACTGAAGCTTTCTTT
CASSSWDRKNTEAFF
>TRBV24-1|-|-|TRBJ1-2
TGTGCCACCAGTGATTGGCAGGACTACACCTTC
CATSDWQDYTF
>TRBV7-3|-|-|TRBJ2-2
TGTGCCAGCAGCCCAGAATTTCGGGGACAGAACACCGGGGAGCTGTTTTTT
CASSPEFRGQNTGELFF
>TRBV29-1|-|-|TRBJ1-5
TGCAGCGTTGGCGGGGATCAGCCCCAGCATTTT
CSVGGDQPQHF
>TRBV29-1|-|few|TRBJ1-1
TGCAGCGTTGAACGGGGGTTCGCTGAAGCTTTCTTT
CSVERGFAEAFF
>TRBV30|-|-|TRBJ1-5
TGTGCCTGGAGTAGTGGGGGGGGGATCCGCAATCAGCCCCAGCATTTT
CAWSSGGGIRNQPQHF
>TRBV7-6|-|few|TRBJ2-2
TGTGCCAGCAGCCTAGCCGGGACCGGGGAGCTGTTTTTT
CASSLAGTGELFF
>TRBV6-5|-|-|TRBJ1-4
TGTGCCAGCAGGAAAACGGTTGCAACTAATGAAAAACTGTTTTTT
CASRKTVATNEKLFF
>TRBV19|-|-|TRBJ1-1
TGTGCCAGTAGTATATTAAACACCATGAACACTGAAGCTTTCTTT
CASSILNTMNTEAFF
>TRBV11-2|TRBD1|few|TRBJ1-2
TGTGCCAGCAGCCCCCAGACAGGGCCATCCTATGGCTACACCTTC
CASSPQTGPSYGYTF
>TRBV28|TRBD1|once|TRBJ1-1
TGTGCCAGCAGCCCAGGGACAGCTTCGAACACTGAAGCTTTCTTT
CASSPGTASNTEAFF
>TRBV6-4|TRBD1|-|TRBJ1-5
TGTGCCAGCAGGAACAGGGGACGCTGGGTTAGCAATCAGCCCCAGCATTTT
CASRNRGRWVSNQPQHF
>TRBV5-1|TRBD1|-|TRBJ2-7
TGCGCCAGCAGCTTGGGGACAGGGGGAATTTACGAGCAGTACTTC
CASSLGTGGIYEQYF
>TRBV19|TRBD1|once|TRBJ2-5
TGTGCCAGTAGTAACGTCGGACAGGGGGCTAGGGAGACCCAGTACTTC
CASSNVGQGARETQYF
>TRBV7-9|-|-|TRBJ1-1
TGTGCCAGCAGCCGGGCGGGGCAGCCGAACACTGAAGCTTTCTTT
CASSRAGQPNTEAFF
>TRBV19|-|-|TRBJ1-5
TGTGCCAGTAGTATAGTCACGGGAGGGGGTCAGCCCCAGCATTTT
CASSIVTGGGQPQHF
>TRBV6-5|TRBD1|-|TRBJ1-5
TGTGCCAGCAGCCGCGGGACAGGGGGAGGTCAGCCCCAGCATTTT
CASSRGTGGGQPQHF
>TRBV5-5|-|once|TRBJ1-6
TGTGCCAGCAGCCCTCAGACAGGTTATAATTCACCCCTCCACTTT
CASSPQTGYNSPLHF
>TRBV7-2|-|-|TRBJ2-7
TGTGCCAGCAGCTTATTAGGCGGGATCTACGAGCAGTACTTC
CASSLLGGIYEQYF
>TRBV7-9|-|-|TRBJ1-2
TGTGCCAGCACCACCGAAGGAGGGAGAGGCTACACCTTC
CASTTEGGRGYTF
>TRBV5-4|TRBD2|-|TRBJ2-3
TGTGCCAGCAGCTTGTACAGTGGGACTAGCGGGAGAAAGGGAGATACGCAGTATTTT
CASSLYSGTSGRKGDTQYF
>TRBV5-5|TRBD1|once|TRBJ2-3
TGTGCCAGCAGCTTAGGGACAGAAGATACGCAGTATTTT
CASSLGTEDTQYF
>TRBV18|-|-|TRBJ1-2
TGTGCCAGCTCACCAAGGAGCCTAGATGGCTACACCTTC
CASSPRSLDGYTF
>TRBV24-1|-|once|TRBJ1-2
TGTGCCACCAGTGATTTAGTGGGGGGGACCTATGGCTACACCTTC
CATSDLVGGTYGYTF
>TRBV29-1|TRBD2|-|TRBJ2-3
TGCAGCGCTAGGACTAGCGGGAGAGAAAATACGCAGTATTTT
CSARTSGRENTQYF
>TRBV7-2|-|-|TRBJ2-7
TGTGCCAGCAGCTTAACGGGGGGCGGAAACGAGCAGTACTTC
CASSLTGGGNEQYF
>TRBV19|TRBD1|-|TRBJ1-5
TGTGCCAGTAGTATATGGACAGGGGATAGCAATCAGCCCCAGCATTTT
CASSIWTGDSNQPQHF
>TRBV5-6|-|-|TRBJ1-1
TGTGCCAGCAGCTCGCATGAGCGGTGGGGCACTGAAGCTTTCTTT
CASSSHERWGTEAFF
>TRBV27|TRBD1|-|TRBJ2-7
TGTGCCAGCGGATCCGGGACAGGGGGCAACGAGCAGTACTTC
CASGSGTGGNEQYF
>TRBV20-1|TRBD2|-|TRBJ2-3
TGCAGTGCTAGTGGTCCGGAGCGGGGGGGCACAGATACGCAGTATTTT
CSASGPERGGTDTQYF
>TRBV5-4|-|-|TRBJ2-3
TGTGCCAGCAGCTTGCAGGGTCCAGATACGCAGTATTTT
CASSLQGPDTQYF